This T cell receptor (beta chain) was found in a study of cytomegalovirus exposure and HLA in healthy donors. CDR1 and CDR2 (germline): LNHNV, YYDKDF (reference sequence). This CDR3 region has 12 residues. The V gene lost 4 bases and the J gene lost 11 bases, with 12 bases spanning the gap. Sequencing used immunoSEQ multiplex PCR; TCRdb keeps in-frame clones, though not all of them. Of some 110,000 clones in the sample, more than 85% were seen once. The genes are TRBV15 and TRBJ1-5; D uncertain. The sequenced sample consisted of PBMCs. The receptor was derived from a man younger than 30 in good health and CMV-seropositive. CDR3 nucleotides: TGTGCCACCAGCAACCTATTCGGGGCCCAGCATTTT. Translation: CATSNLFGAQHF.